These T cell receptor beta chains were read from a single sample in a study of cytomegalovirus exposure and HLA in healthy donors. Data came from immunoSEQ multiplex PCR; TCRdb stores just in-frame clones and leaves some out. The repertoire has more than 95,000 clones, about four fifths of them found once; the top ten carry about 1.9%. The specimen was PBMCs. These TCRs come from a man aged 25 to 40 in good health and CMV-seronegative. CDR3s include the opening cysteine and the closing phenylalanine or tryptophan. A D gene is named only where the DNA matches it firmly. For some rows the clone size is stated as once, few or many, or as a class when expanded; others skip it.

J gene | V gene | clone size | D gene | CDR3 protein | CDR3 DNA
TRBJ2-5 | TRBV30 | . | TRBD1 | CAWVRRDREETQYF | TGTGCCTGGGTGAGACGGGACAGGGAGGAGACCCAGTACTTC
TRBJ2-5 | TRBV19 | . | . | CASRGGKETQYF | TGTGCCAGTAGGGGGGGTAAGGAGACCCAGTACTTC
TRBJ2-7 | TRBV5-4 | once | TRBD2 | CASRSPGLAGGGEQYF | TGTGCCAGCAGATCTCCTGGACTAGCGGGAGGTGGCGAGCAGTACTTC
TRBJ2-3 | TRBV7-2 | . | . | CASSQTQSTDTQYF | TGTGCCAGCAGCCAAACACAGAGCACAGATACGCAGTATTTT
TRBJ2-2 | TRBV2 | . | TRBD2 | CASSERIAGAGGELFF | TGTGCCAGCAGTGAAAGGATAGCGGGAGCGGGCGGGGAGCTGTTTTTT
TRBJ2-6 | TRBV5-4 | . | . | CASGRQNSGANVLTF | TGTGCCAGCGGGCGACAGAATTCTGGGGCCAACGTCCTGACTTTC
TRBJ1-2 | TRBV6-5 | . | TRBD1 | CASSPTGAGYTF | TGTGCCAGCAGTCCGACAGGGGCCGGCTACACCTTC
TRBJ2-1 | TRBV18 | . | TRBD2 | CASSQIGTTFNEQFF | TGTGCCAGCTCACAGATCGGGACTACCTTCAATGAGCAGTTCTTC
TRBJ1-2 | TRBV7-9 | . | . | CASSRGGGPYGYTF | TGTGCCAGCAGCCGAGGGGGGGGGCCCTATGGCTACACCTTC
TRBJ2-7 | TRBV14 | . | . | CASSQGGRMGSHEQYF | TGTGCCAGCAGCCAAGGGGGCAGGATGGGTTCCCACGAGCAGTACTTC
TRBJ2-2 | TRBV7-6 | . | TRBD2 | CASSFPSGSTGELFF | TGTGCCAGCAGCTTCCCTAGCGGGAGTACCGGGGAGCTGTTTTTT
TRBJ2-2 | TRBV28 | . | . | CASSRTTTGELFF | TGTGCCAGCAGTCGGACTACCACCGGGGAGCTGTTTTTT
TRBJ2-3 | TRBV29-1 | few | . | CSIVGGATDTQYF | TGCAGCATCGTAGGGGGGGCCACAGATACGCAGTATTTT
TRBJ1-4 | TRBV5-8 | . | . | CASSLALGQEKLFF | TGTGCCAGCAGCTTGGCCCTGGGGCAGGAAAAACTGTTTTTT
TRBJ2-2 | TRBV29-1 | . | . | CSVFFGTGELFF | TGCAGCGTTTTTTTCGGGACCGGGGAGCTGTTTTTT
TRBJ1-2 | TRBV27 | few | . | CASSWGIRAEGYTF | TGTGCCAGCAGTTGGGGAATCAGGGCTGAGGGCTACACCTTC